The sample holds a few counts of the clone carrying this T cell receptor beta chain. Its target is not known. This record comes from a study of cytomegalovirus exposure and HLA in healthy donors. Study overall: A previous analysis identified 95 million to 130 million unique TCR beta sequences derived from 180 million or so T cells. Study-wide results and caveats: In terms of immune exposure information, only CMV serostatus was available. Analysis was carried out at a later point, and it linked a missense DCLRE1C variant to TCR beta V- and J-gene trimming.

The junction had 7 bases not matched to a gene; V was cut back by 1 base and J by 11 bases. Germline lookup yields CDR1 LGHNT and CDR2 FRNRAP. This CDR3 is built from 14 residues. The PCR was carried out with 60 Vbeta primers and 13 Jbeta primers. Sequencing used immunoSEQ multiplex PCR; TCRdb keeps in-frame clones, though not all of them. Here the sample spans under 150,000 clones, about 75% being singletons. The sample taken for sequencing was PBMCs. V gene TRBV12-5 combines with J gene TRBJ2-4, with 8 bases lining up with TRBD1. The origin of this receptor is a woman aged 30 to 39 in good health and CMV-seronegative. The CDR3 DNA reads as TGTGCTAGTGGTTTGGCGTCGACAGGGGCCCTTCAGTACTTC. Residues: CASGLASTGALQYF.